The 14 T cell receptor beta chains listed next were all sequenced from one sample in a study of T cells after yellow fever vaccination. From the 5' RACE reads, TCRdb called clonotypes with MiXCR, one entry per CDR3 protein. The top ten hold 20% to 25% of the sample, which has 250,000 to 400,000 distinct CDR3 sequences, approximately 4% seen once. The source was PBMCs, collected 5 days after the yellow fever booster vaccination. These receptors all come from a man between 18 and 35 years old who received the YFV17D yellow fever vaccine.

Ten or more counts support this clonotype. The genes are TRBV28 and TRBJ2-1; TRBD2 matches 12 bases. J was trimmed by 1 base and V by 3 bases; bases with no gene match: 10. Germline CDR1 MDHEN, CDR2 SYDVKM. This CDR3 region has 19 residues. This CDR3 is CASSFLELAGGTSYNEQFF. For the CDR3, the DNA is TGTGCCAGCAGTTTTTTGGAACTAGCGGGGGGAACGTCCTACAATGAGCAGTTCTTC.

The V and J genes are TRBV10-3 and TRBJ2-3, with a weak D call TRBD1 (5 bases). Trimming pared 5 bases from V and 8 bases from J, leaving 23 bases between. CDR1 and CDR2 (germline): ENHRY, SYGVKD. This CDR3 has 16 residues. In DNA, the CDR3 is TGTGCCATCAGTCCCCGGAAAGGGGCAGCCCCGGGTACGCAGTATTTT. It codes for CAISPRKGAAPGTQYF.

The table lists this clonotype with a few counts. This chain connects TRBV28 to TRBJ2-2; no firm D call. The CDR3 is made up of 15 amino acids. V shed 3 bases and J shed 0 bases, with 8 bases lying between them. The V gene's germline CDR1 is MDHEN and CDR2 SYDVKM. Here the CDR3 DNA reads TGTGCCAGCAGTTTGATCTCCTCGAACACCGGGGAGCTGTTTTTT. Encoded protein: CASSLISSNTGELFF.

This sequence joins TRBV19 and TRBJ2-7; D perhaps matches TRBD1 (6 bases). V was trimmed by 4 bases and J by 3 bases, leaving 16 bases between them. The CDR3 spans 15 residues. Germline CDR1 LNHDA, CDR2 SQIVND (reference sequence). CDR3 DNA: TGTGCCAGTAGTAGGGGGCCTGCTGGGCTCTACGAGCAGTACGTC. Protein product: CASSRGPAGLYEQYV.

This clonotype showed up just a few times. The chain links TRBV7-9 to TRBJ2-3; 13 bases are shared with TRBD2. Per the germline V gene, CDR1 is SEHNR and CDR2 is FQNEAQ (reference sequence). V trimming: 5 bases; J trimming: 4 bases; junction bases outside the gene matches: 6. The CDR3 sequence is 16 residues long. CDR3 in amino acids: CASSTGTSGVADTQYF. The CDR3 DNA reads TGTGCCAGCAGCACCGGGACTAGCGGGGTCGCAGATACGCAGTATTTT.

This clonotype was detected a few times. The CDR3 protein is CASSYSGGISYNEQFF. CDR3 sequence (DNA): TGTGCCAGCAGCTATAGCGGGGGTATCTCCTACAATGAGCAGTTCTTC. The gene calls are TRBV6-5 and TRBJ2-1, with TRBD2 identical over 9 bases. V was clipped by 6 bases and J by 0 bases; unmatched bases: 6. This CDR3 region has 16 residues. Per the germline V gene, CDR1 is MNHEY and CDR2 is SVGAGI.

This sequence joins TRBV21-1 and TRBJ1-2; the table names TRBD1, a call not compared with the DNA. TRBV21-1 is a known pseudogene. This CDR3 comprises 16 residues. The CDR3 here is CASSKVIDREDYGYTF. The CDR3 region has the DNA TGTGCCAGCAGCAAGGTCATAGACAGGGAGGACTATGGCTACACCTTC.

This sequence joins TRBV7-3 and TRBJ2-1; TRBD2 aligns across 9 bases. In germline, CDR1 is SGHTA, CDR2 FQGTGA. V was clipped by 5 bases and J by 6 bases; unmatched bases: 8. The length of the CDR3 is 15 residues. CDR3 residues: CASSLYKRGANEQFF. The CDR3 DNA follows: TGTGCCAGCAGCCTGTACAAGCGGGGGGCCAATGAGCAGTTCTTC. The full variable domain, in which reference TRBV7-3 and TRBJ2-1 provide the parts outside the CDR3, is GAGVSQTPSNKVTEKGKYVELRCDPISGHTALYWYRQSLGQGPEFLIYFQGTGAADDSGLPNDRFFAVRPEGSVSTLKIQRTERGDSAVYLCASSLYKRGANEQFFGPGTRLTVL.

The chain has TRBV4-1 and TRBJ2-2, with a possible D match to TRBD1 (6 bases). The V and J ends lost 3 bases and 5 bases respectively, with 10 bases between them. Germline V gene sequence: CDR1 MGHRA, CDR2 YSYEKL. CDR3 length: 14 residues. The CDR3 coding sequence is TGCGCCAGCAGCCACGGCAGGGGAACCGGGGAGCTGTTTTTT. Translating gives CASSHGRGTGELFF.

This clonotype was picked up a small number of times. The chain joins TRBV3-1 to TRBJ2-3; 7 nucleotides align to TRBD2. This CDR3 comprises 14 residues. The junction had 6 bases not matched to a gene; V was cut back by 3 bases and J by 6 bases. Germline loops: CDR1 LGHDT, CDR2 YNNKEL (reference sequence). CDR3 protein: CASSHRLAMDTQYF. The DNA of the CDR3 is TGTGCCAGCAGCCACAGACTAGCAATGGATACGCAGTATTTT.

V and J are TRBV6-2 or TRBV6-3 and TRBJ2-6; D is perhaps TRBD2 (5 bases). Trimming cost V 5 bases and J 2 bases, with 10 bases left between them. CDR3 length: 15 residues. CDR1 MNHEY and CDR2 SVGEGT come from the germline V gene. CDR3 nucleotide sequence: TGTGCCAGCAGTAAGGACTCGGCTGGGGCCAACGTCCTGACTTTC. This codes for CASSKDSAGANVLTF.

The chain carries TRBV7-2 and TRBJ2-1, with D perhaps matching TRBD1 or TRBD2 (6 bases each). Germline CDR1 reads SGHTA; CDR2 reads FQGNSA. V lost 5 bases and J 10 bases, leaving 27 bases between the germline ends. This CDR3 spans 17 amino acids. In DNA, the CDR3 is TGTGCCAGCAGCCGCAACCGACCCGGGACTGGGGGCGGGGAGCAGTTCTTC. Translating it yields CASSRNRPGTGGGEQFF.

This chain connects TRBV19 to TRBJ1-5; D is unresolved. The CDR3 runs to 13 residues. Germline V lookup: CDR1 LNHDA, CDR2 SQIVND (reference sequence). The V end lost 9 bases, the J end lost 6 bases, and 15 bases lay between the germline ends. The CDR3 DNA reads as TGTGCCAGCCGATCCAGTCAAGCTCAGCCCCAGCATTTT. Its protein product is CASRSSQAQPQHF.

In this sample, this clonotype turned up a few times. The chain links TRBV9 to TRBJ2-3, with a possible D match to TRBD2 (5 bases). This CDR3 comprises 14 residues. Germline loops: CDR1 SGDLS, CDR2 YYNGEE. With 0 bases removed from V and 4 bases from J, the gap between germline ends came to 9 bases. The CDR3 coding sequence is TGTGCCAGCAGCGTAGTCGGGGTGGCAGATACGCAGTATTTT. Protein: CASSVVGVADTQYF. The whole variable domain, remainder taken from reference TRBV9 and TRBJ2-3, is DSGVTQTPKHLITATGQRVTLRCSPRSGDLSVYWYQQSLDQGLQFLIQYYNGEERAKGNILERFSAQQFPDLHSELNLSSLELGDSALYFCASSVVGVADTQYFGPGTRLTVL.